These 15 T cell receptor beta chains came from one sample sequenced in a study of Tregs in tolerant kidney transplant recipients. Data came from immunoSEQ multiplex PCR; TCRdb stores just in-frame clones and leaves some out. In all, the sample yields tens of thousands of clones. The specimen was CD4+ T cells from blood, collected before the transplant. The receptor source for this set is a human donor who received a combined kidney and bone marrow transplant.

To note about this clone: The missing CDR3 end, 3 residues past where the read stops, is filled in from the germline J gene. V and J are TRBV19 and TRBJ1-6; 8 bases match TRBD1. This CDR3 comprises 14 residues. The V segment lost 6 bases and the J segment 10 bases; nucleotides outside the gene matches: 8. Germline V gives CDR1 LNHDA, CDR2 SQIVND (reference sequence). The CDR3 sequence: CASSRQGSGSPLHF. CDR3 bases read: TGTGCCAGTAGCCGACAGGGGTCGGGCTCACCC.

The sequenced CDR3 bases are TGTGCCAGTAGTAAGGGACAGGGGGCCACTGAA. This sequence encodes CASSKGQGATE. The whole CDR3 reads CASSKGQGATEAFF. This rearrangement joins TRBV19 to TRBJ1-1; TRBD1 matches 12 bases. The read terminates 3 residues before the CDR3 end, so the remaining end is supplied by the germline J gene. V trimming: 4 bases; J trimming: 4 bases; junction bases outside the gene matches: 1. Per germline, CDR1 LNHDA and CDR2 SQIVND (reference sequence). CDR3 size: 14 residues.

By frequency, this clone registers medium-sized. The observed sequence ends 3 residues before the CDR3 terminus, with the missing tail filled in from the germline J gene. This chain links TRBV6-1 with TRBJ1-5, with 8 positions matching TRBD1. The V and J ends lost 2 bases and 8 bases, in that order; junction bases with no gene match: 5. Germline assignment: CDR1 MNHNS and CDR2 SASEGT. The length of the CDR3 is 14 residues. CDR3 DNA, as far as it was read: TGTGCCAGCAGTGAATTGGACAGGGAAGAGCCC. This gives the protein CASSELDREEP. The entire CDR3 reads CASSELDREEPQHF.

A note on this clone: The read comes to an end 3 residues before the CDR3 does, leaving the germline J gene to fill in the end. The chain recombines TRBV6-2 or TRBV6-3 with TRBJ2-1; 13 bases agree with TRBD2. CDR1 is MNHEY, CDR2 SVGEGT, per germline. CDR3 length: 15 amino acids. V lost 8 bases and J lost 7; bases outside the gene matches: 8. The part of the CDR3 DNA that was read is TGTGCCAGCTCAATACTAGCGGGAGGGGGGAATGAG. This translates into CASSILAGGGNE. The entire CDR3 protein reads CASSILAGGGNEQFF.

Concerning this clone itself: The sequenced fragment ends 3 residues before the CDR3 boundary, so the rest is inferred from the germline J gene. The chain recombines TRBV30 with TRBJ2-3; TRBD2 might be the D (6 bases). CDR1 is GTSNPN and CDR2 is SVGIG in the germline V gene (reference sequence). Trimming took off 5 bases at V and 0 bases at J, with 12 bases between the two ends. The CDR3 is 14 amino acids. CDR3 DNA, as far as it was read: TGTGCCTGGGATCTAGCGTCTAGCACAGATACG. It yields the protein CAWDLASSTDT. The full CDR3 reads CAWDLASSTDTQYF.

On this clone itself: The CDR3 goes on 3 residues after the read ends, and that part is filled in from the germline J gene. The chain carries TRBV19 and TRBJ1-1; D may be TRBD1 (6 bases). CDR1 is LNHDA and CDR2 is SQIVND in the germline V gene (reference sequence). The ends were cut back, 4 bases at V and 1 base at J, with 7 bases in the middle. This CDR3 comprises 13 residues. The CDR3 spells CASSTRGNTEAFF. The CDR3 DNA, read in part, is TGTGCCAGTAGTACCAGGGGGAACACTGAA.

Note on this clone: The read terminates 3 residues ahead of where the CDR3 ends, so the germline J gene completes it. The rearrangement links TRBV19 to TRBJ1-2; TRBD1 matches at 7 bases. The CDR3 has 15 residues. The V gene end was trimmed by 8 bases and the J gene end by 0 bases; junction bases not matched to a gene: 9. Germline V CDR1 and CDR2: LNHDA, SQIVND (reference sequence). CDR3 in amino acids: CASSLTGAANYGYTF. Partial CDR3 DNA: TGTGCCAGTTCTCTCACAGGGGCCGCTAACTATGGC.

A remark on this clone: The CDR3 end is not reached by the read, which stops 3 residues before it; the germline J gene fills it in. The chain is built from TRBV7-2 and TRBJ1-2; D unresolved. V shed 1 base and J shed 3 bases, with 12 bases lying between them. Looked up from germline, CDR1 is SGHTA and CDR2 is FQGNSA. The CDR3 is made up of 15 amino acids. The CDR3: CASSLVILGDYGYTF. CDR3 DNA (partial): TGTGCCAGCAGCTTAGTGATTCTCGGGGACTATGGC.

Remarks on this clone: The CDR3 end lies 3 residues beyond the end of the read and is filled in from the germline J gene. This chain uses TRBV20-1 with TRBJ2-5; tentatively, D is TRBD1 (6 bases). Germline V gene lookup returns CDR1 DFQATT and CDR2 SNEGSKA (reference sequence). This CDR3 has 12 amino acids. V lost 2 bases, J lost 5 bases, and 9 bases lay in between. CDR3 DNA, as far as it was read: TGCAGTGCTAGAACAGGGTCGGAGACC. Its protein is CSARTGSET. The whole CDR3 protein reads CSARTGSETQYF.

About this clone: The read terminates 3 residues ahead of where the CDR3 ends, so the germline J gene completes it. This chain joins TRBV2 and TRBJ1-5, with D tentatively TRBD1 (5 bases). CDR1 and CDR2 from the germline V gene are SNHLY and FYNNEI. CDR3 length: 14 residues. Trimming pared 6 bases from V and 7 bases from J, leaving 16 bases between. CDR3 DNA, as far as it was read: TGTGCCAGCAGGGGGCCCCGAGAGAGCCAGCCC. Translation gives CASRGPRESQP. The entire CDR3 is CASRGPRESQPQHF.

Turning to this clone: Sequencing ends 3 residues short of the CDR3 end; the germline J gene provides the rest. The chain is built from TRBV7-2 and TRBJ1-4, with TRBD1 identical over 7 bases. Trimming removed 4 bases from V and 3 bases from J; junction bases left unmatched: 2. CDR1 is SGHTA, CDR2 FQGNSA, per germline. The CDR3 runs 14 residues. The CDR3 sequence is CASSSQGANEKLFF. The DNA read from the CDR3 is TGTGCCAGCAGCTCGCAGGGGGCTAATGAAAAA.

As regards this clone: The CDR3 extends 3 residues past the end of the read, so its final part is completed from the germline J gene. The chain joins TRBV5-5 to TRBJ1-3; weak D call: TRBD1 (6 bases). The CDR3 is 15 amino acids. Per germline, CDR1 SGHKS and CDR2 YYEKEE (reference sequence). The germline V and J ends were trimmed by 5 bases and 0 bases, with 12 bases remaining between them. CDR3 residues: CASRTDRDSGNTIYF. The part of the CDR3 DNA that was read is TGTGCCAGCAGGACGGACAGAGACTCTGGAAACACC.

The CDR3 bases that were read are TGTGCCAGCTCGCCGAGACAGGGATGGAATGAG. Its translation is CASSPRQGWNE. The whole CDR3 reads CASSPRQGWNEQFF. V and J are TRBV18 and TRBJ2-1, with 7 bases identical to TRBD1. The read ends 3 residues early relative to the CDR3; the germline J gene fills the gap. The length of the CDR3 is 14 residues. J gave up 7 bases and V 6 bases, and 9 bases lay outside the gene matches. Germline-derived CDR1 and CDR2 are KGHSH and LQKENI.

The part of the CDR3 DNA that was read is TGTGCCTGGACTCAGGGAGCCTCGCAGCCC. It translates to CAWTQGASQP. The CDR3, in full, reads CAWTQGASQPQHF. The chain uses TRBV30 and TRBJ1-5, with a possible D match to TRBD1 (5 bases). The read ends 3 residues early relative to the CDR3; the germline J gene fills the gap. This CDR3 spans 13 amino acids. CDR1 is GTSNPN and CDR2 is SVGIG in the germline V gene (reference sequence). V gave up 4 bases and J gave up 7 bases, with 14 bases separating them.

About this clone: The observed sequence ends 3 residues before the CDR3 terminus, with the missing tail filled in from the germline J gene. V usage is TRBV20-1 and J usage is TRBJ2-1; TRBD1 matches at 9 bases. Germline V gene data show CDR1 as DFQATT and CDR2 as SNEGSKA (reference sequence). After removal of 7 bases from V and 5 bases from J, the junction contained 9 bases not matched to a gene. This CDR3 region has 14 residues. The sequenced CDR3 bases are TGCAGTGTTAAACGGGACAGGGTCAACAATGAG. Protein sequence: CSVKRDRVNNE. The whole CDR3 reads CSVKRDRVNNEQFF.